This TCR beta chain was retrieved from a study of graft-versus-host responses after intestinal transplantation. Study summary: The study gave all recipients anti-thymocyte globulin induction, then tacrolimus and steroids for approximately three years.

The trim removed 0 bases at V and 3 bases at J, leaving 5 bases unmatched. The CDR3 spans 15 residues. Germline CDR1 reads LGHNA; CDR2 reads YNFKEQ. Clones were read by immunoSEQ multiplex PCR, and TCRdb kept only the in-frame ones, dropping some. This table holds 20,000 to 25,000 clones, about 33% found once. Study-wide results and caveats: Investigators detected GvH clones in recipient marrow, with some emerging earlier in ileum or blood.

The authors combined 200,000 CFSE-labeled responder cells with 200,000 irradiated, violet-dye-labeled stimulator cells in plates. This clone was seen more than once but under ten times. This could be a read error, since a much larger clone is one nucleotide away. Material: alloreactive CD8+ T cells from a mixed lymphocyte reaction culture, obtained before intestinal transplant. Subset denoted: CFSE-low proliferating T cells sorted from approximately six-day pre-transplant mixed lymphocyte reaction (GvH or HvG direction). V gene TRBV4-2 combines with J gene TRBJ2-7; TRBD2 agrees at 7 bases. The receptor's source is a human patient who received an intestinal transplant. The CDR3 spells CASSQEEGGVYEQYF. As DNA, the CDR3 is TGTGCCAGCAGCCAAGAGGAGGGAGGGGTCTACGAGCAGTACTTC.